Included here is one T cell receptor beta chain sequence, with context. The data belong to a study of blood T cell repertoires in COVID-19. Study context: Donors in the United States, Italy and Spain gave samples during acute or convalescent COVID-19.

Germline CDR1 and CDR2: SEHNR and FQNEAQ (reference sequence). The ends lost 4 bases at V and 5 bases at J; junction bases unmatched: 4. The CDR3 contains 16 residues. In the authors' methods: Amplification of reference gene primers was used by the study to estimate nucleated cell counts. Sequencing was performed with immunoSEQ multiplex PCR; in TCRdb, only in-frame clones are kept and a portion is missing. Clone size and V and J calls were adopted from that table, with D and trimming inferred from the DNA. The data contain approximately 45,000 clones, 65% to 85% of them singletons. This rearrangement joins TRBV7-9 to TRBJ2-2; 13 bases map to TRBD2. The origin of this receptor is a woman at least 80 years old with acute or convalescent COVID-19. Sequenced material: peripheral blood. The chain's CDR3 is CASSYGLAGATGELFF. CDR3 bases: TGTGCCAGCAGCTATGGACTAGCGGGGGCGACCGGGGAGCTGTTTTTT.